These T cell receptor beta chains were read from a single sample in a study of T cell changes during pregnancy in multiple sclerosis. Sequencing was performed with immunoSEQ multiplex PCR; in TCRdb, only in-frame clones are kept and a portion is missing. The sample records about 87,000 clones, roughly 95% being singletons. The sequences come from peripheral blood, collected in the third trimester of pregnancy. These receptors all come from a female donor in good health, enrolled as a control in a pregnancy study. CDR3s include the opening cysteine and the closing phenylalanine or tryptophan. Fields, in order: clone size, D gene, J gene, V gene, CDR3 protein, CDR3 DNA. The D gene is left open where the match is weak. For some rows the clone size is stated as once, few or many, or as a class when expanded; others skip it.

>-|-|TRBJ2-3|TRBV19
CASSTLGGSDTQYF
TGTGCCAGTAGTACCCTCGGGGGATCAGATACGCAGTATTTT
>-|-|TRBJ2-1|TRBV2
CASGRGVWNEQFF
TGTGCCAGCGGGAGGGGGGTTTGGAATGAGCAGTTCTTC
>-|TRBD2|TRBJ2-7|TRBV28
CASTAGRRSYEQYF
TGTGCCAGCACCGCCGGGAGGCGGTCCTACGAGCAGTACTTC
>once|TRBD1|TRBJ2-2|TRBV18
CASSPPDRVNTGELFF
TGTGCCAGCTCACCACCTGACAGGGTCAACACCGGGGAGCTGTTTTTT
>once|-|TRBJ1-3|TRBV27
CASSRIGFAGDTIYF
TGTGCCAGCAGCCGAATTGGGTTTGCGGGCGACACCATATATTTT
>-|TRBD1|TRBJ1-5|TRBV5-5
CASTPGSGTANQPQHF
TGTGCCAGCACCCCAGGCTCCGGGACAGCTAATCAGCCCCAGCATTTT
>once|TRBD1|TRBJ1-5|TRBV5-6
CASSFRQGVQPQHF
TGTGCCAGCAGCTTCAGGCAGGGGGTTCAGCCCCAGCATTTT
>-|-|TRBJ2-7|TRBV5-1
CASSLRGQDNDEQYF
TGCGCCAGCAGCTTACGCGGGCAAGACAACGACGAGCAGTACTTC
>-|TRBD2|TRBJ2-2|TRBV4-2
CASSQVASGGGELFF
TGTGCCAGCAGCCAAGTCGCTAGCGGGGGCGGGGAGCTGTTTTTT
>once|TRBD2|TRBJ2-7|TRBV6-4
CASSELAGGHEQYF
TGTGCCAGCAGTGAACTAGCGGGAGGGCACGAGCAGTACTTC
>many|-|TRBJ2-2|TRBV25-1
CASSESRDTGELFF
TGTGCCAGCAGTGAATCCAGGGACACCGGGGAGCTGTTTTTT
>-|TRBD2|TRBJ2-5|TRBV2
CASSYGTSGETQYF
TGTGCCAGCAGCTACGGGACTAGCGGTGAGACCCAGTACTTC
>-|-|TRBJ1-4|TRBV6-1
CASSEKGRQADEKLFF
TGTGCCAGCAGTGAAAAGGGTCGACAGGCTGATGAAAAACTGTTTTTT
>-|-|TRBJ2-5|TRBV6-5
CASSLPKGETQYF
TGTGCCAGCAGTTTACCCAAGGGGGAGACCCAGTACTTC
>-|TRBD1|TRBJ2-1|TRBV4-2
CASSQDVPRGQAYNEQFF
TGTGCCAGCAGCCAAGATGTCCCCCGGGGACAGGCTTACAATGAGCAGTTCTTC
>-|TRBD2|TRBJ2-7|TRBV27
CASSFAKHRDYVYEQYF
TGTGCCAGCAGTTTCGCTAAACATCGGGACTACGTATACGAGCAGTACTTC
>-|-|TRBJ2-7|TRBV6-1
CASSTNPGQFYEQYF
TGTGCCAGCAGTACTAATCCGGGACAATTCTACGAGCAGTACTTC
>-|TRBD1|TRBJ2-1|TRBV27
CASSDRGADNEQFF
TGTGCCAGCAGTGACAGGGGTGCGGACAATGAGCAGTTCTTC
>-|TRBD1|TRBJ2-6|TRBV15
CATSARQGGFRANVLTF
TGTGCCACCAGCGCCCGACAGGGGGGGTTTAGGGCCAACGTCCTGACTTTC